The rows below give T cell receptor beta chains drawn from one sample of a study of blood T cell repertoires in COVID-19. Profiled with immunoSEQ multiplex PCR; TCRdb holds only in-frame clones, not every one. The table includes just over 150,000 clones, over 80% detected once. What was sequenced was peripheral blood. The source is a man aged 30-40 years with COVID-19, enrolled during active disease. Both conserved end residues are part of each CDR3. D genes are given only for firm matches. Expanded clones get a size class; other rows say once, few or many, or leave the size out.

CASSSRSLTDTQYF TGTGCCAGCAGTTCCCGCTCACTCACAGATACGCAGTATTTT TRBJ2-3 14 TRBV27 . .
CASSLGQGDYGYTF TGTGCCAGCAGCTTGGGACAGGGAGACTATGGCTACACCTTC TRBJ1-2 14 TRBV5-6 . TRBD1
CASSPAAGERTYEQYF TGTGCCAGCAGTCCAGCAGCGGGAGAGCGGACCTACGAGCAGTACTTC TRBJ2-7 16 TRBV27 . TRBD2
CASSPVGAGETQYF TGTGCCAGCTCACCGGTGGGCGCCGGAGAGACCCAGTACTTC TRBJ2-5 14 TRBV18 . .
CASSLVPGELFF TGTGCCAGCAGCCTAGTTCCCGGGGAGCTGTTTTTT TRBJ2-2 12 TRBV5-5 . .
CASSQDRGVKEAFF TGTGCCAGCAGTCAGGACAGGGGAGTTAAAGAAGCTTTCTTT TRBJ1-1 14 TRBV2 . TRBD1
CASSPGLASNEQFF TGTGCCAGCAGTCCGGGACTAGCTTCTAATGAGCAGTTCTTC TRBJ2-1 14 TRBV6-5 . TRBD2
CASSLGQGIHQPQHF TGTGCCAGCAGCTTGGGACAGGGGATTCATCAGCCCCAGCATTTT TRBJ1-5 15 TRBV5-6 . TRBD1
CASSGTGAFF TGTGCCAGCAGTGGGACAGGAGCTTTCTTT TRBJ1-1 10 TRBV28 . TRBD1
CASSWTGGPYEQYF TGTGCCAGCAGTTGGACAGGGGGCCCATACGAGCAGTACTTC TRBJ2-7 14 TRBV27 few TRBD1
CASSFATGVNTEAFF TGTGCCAGCAGCTTCGCGACAGGGGTGAACACTGAAGCTTTCTTT TRBJ1-1 15 TRBV7-9 . TRBD1
CASGGGAPGELFF TGCGCCAGCGGCGGGGGGGCCCCCGGGGAGCTGTTTTTT TRBJ2-2 13 TRBV5-1 . TRBD2
CASSAGNRYGYTF TGTGCCAGCAGCGCAGGGAATCGCTATGGCTACACCTTC TRBJ1-2 13 TRBV9 . .
CASSPQRTNSYEQYF TGTGCCAGCAGCCCGCAGCGGACTAACTCCTACGAGCAGTACTTC TRBJ2-7 15 TRBV9 . .
CASSQEWGPGQANTEAFF TGTGCCAGCAGCCAAGAATGGGGCCCCGGGCAGGCGAACACTGAAGCTTTCTTT TRBJ1-1 18 TRBV4-2 few .
CASSPGPGQALLSNQPQHF TGTGCCAGCAGTCCAGGACCGGGACAGGCCCTATTGAGCAATCAGCCCCAGCATTTT TRBJ1-5 19 TRBV28 . TRBD1
CASSSGLTTSYEQYF TGTGCCAGTAGTTCAGGACTGACGACCTCCTACGAGCAGTACTTC TRBJ2-7 15 TRBV19 . .
CASSDDRASEKLFF TGTGCCAGCAGCGACGACAGGGCATCGGAAAAACTGTTTTTT TRBJ1-4 14 TRBV9 . TRBD1
CASSLTSAQETQYF TGCGCCAGCAGCTTGACTAGCGCTCAAGAGACCCAGTACTTC TRBJ2-5 14 TRBV5-1 . TRBD2
CAWTHGGLSQPQHF TGTGCCTGGACTCACGGCGGGTTGAGTCAGCCCCAGCATTTT TRBJ1-5 14 TRBV30 few .
CASSLSYEQFF TGTGCCAGCAGCTTATCCTATGAGCAGTTCTTC TRBJ2-1 11 TRBV7-9 . .
CASTGLAQCRSYTQYF TGTGCCAGCACAGGGCTAGCGCAGTGTAGGAGCTATACGCAGTATTTT TRBJ2-3 16 TRBV21-1 . .
CASMDRGLTDTQYF TGCGCCAGCATGGACAGGGGGCTAACAGATACGCAGTATTTT TRBJ2-3 14 TRBV5-1 . TRBD1
CASSSGQGDRNYGYTF TGTGCCAGCAGTTCGGGACAGGGGGATAGGAACTATGGCTACACCTTC TRBJ1-2 16 TRBV27 . TRBD1
CATSREGLGHRNTEAFF TGTGCCACCAGCAGAGAGGGTCTGGGGCATCGGAACACTGAAGCTTTCTTT TRBJ1-1 17 TRBV15 . .